The 32 T cell receptor beta chains in this list originate from one sample, sequenced in a study of blood T cell repertoires in COVID-19. Method: immunoSEQ multiplex PCR; TCRdb's copy keeps in-frame clones and lacks some. The top ten hold 11% of the sample, which has about 290,000 clones, under 90% seen once. The material sequenced was peripheral blood. The receptors were sampled from a woman aged 25 to 39 with COVID-19, enrolled during active disease.

V usage is TRBV28 and J usage is TRBJ2-7, with TRBD1 matching 9 bases. The germline V gene encodes CDR1 MDHEN and CDR2 SYDVKM. The CDR3 is 14 residues long. Trimming cost V 5 bases and J 3 bases; bases outside gene matches: 5. CDR3 coding DNA: TGTGCCAGCAGTCCCCCGACAGGGGGCTACGAGCAGTACTTC. This gives the protein CASSPPTGGYEQYF.

This clone has a single count. The chain recombines TRBV5-1 with TRBJ2-5; D is possibly TRBD2 (6 bases). The CDR3 covers 14 residues. Germline values: CDR1 SGHRS, CDR2 YFSETQ. The V end lost 2 bases, the J end lost 2 bases, and 10 bases lay between the germline ends. CDR3 DNA sequence: TGCGCCAGCAGCTTTGGCGGGGCACAAGAGACCCAGTACTTC. Protein sequence: CASSFGGAQETQYF.

The J gene is TRBJ1-3, the V gene TRBV6-1, with a possible D match to TRBD1 (6 bases). V was cut by 0 bases and J by 4 bases, with 16 bases left in between. Germline V gives CDR1 MNHNS, CDR2 SASEGT. The CDR3 spans 17 residues. The CDR3 nucleotides are TGTGCCAGCAGTGAAGCCCTAACAGGGCTGGGAGGAAACACCATATATTTT. This sequence encodes CASSEALTGLGGNTIYF.

CDR3 in amino acids: CASAYRGIYTEAFF. The CDR3 DNA reads as TGTGCCAGCGCTTACAGGGGGATCTACACTGAAGCTTTCTTT. This sequence joins TRBV6-5 and TRBJ1-1; 8 bases align to TRBD1. Looked up from germline, CDR1 is MNHEY and CDR2 is SVGAGI. The CDR3 has 14 residues. Unmatched junction bases numbered 8, after V lost 8 bases and J lost 3 bases.

This chain uses TRBV4-2 with TRBJ2-5; D possibly corresponds to TRBD1 (6 bases). CDR1 LGHNA and CDR2 YNFKEQ come from the germline V gene. Deletions cut 1 base from V and 7 bases from J, with 16 bases between. The CDR3 extends over 15 amino acids. The CDR3 is CASSQARTGLGTQYF. For the CDR3, the DNA is TGTGCCAGCAGCCAAGCGAGAACAGGGTTGGGGACCCAGTACTTC.

The chain employs TRBV7-9 and TRBJ2-2; maybe TRBD2 (6 bases). The CDR3 is 14 residues long. The V and J ends lost 2 bases and 8 bases respectively, with 12 bases between them. Germline values: CDR1 SEHNR, CDR2 FQNEAQ (reference sequence). CDR3 loop: CASSLLEGRGELFF. Here the CDR3 DNA reads TGTGCCAGCAGCTTATTGGAGGGAAGAGGGGAGCTGTTTTTT.

The rearrangement joins TRBV27 to TRBJ1-6; D remains ambiguous. Looked up from germline, CDR1 is MNHEY and CDR2 is SMNVEV (reference sequence). The CDR3 runs 15 residues. V lost 2 bases to trimming and J lost 9 bases, with 14 bases between them. CDR3 in amino acids: CASSLGSGITSPLHF. The CDR3 region has the DNA TGTGCCAGCAGTTTAGGTTCGGGGATCACTTCACCCCTCCACTTT.

Comments on this clone: Other DNA sequences within the sample encode an identical CDR3. The J gene is TRBJ1-2, the V gene TRBV7-9, with D perhaps matching TRBD1 (5 bases). Trimming pared 4 bases from V and 2 bases from J, leaving 8 bases between. There are 13 residues in the CDR3. Per germline, CDR1 SEHNR and CDR2 FQNEAQ (reference sequence). The CDR3 nucleotides are TGTGCCAGCAGCTCGACAGCGAACTATGGCTACACCTTC. It is translated as CASSSTANYGYTF.

The chain combines TRBV9 with TRBJ1-6, with TRBD1 as a possible D gene (5 bases). CDR3 length: 15 amino acids. V was clipped by 3 bases and J by 3 bases, with 10 bases between them. CDR1 is SGDLS, CDR2 YYNGEE, per germline. As DNA, the CDR3 is TGTGCCAGCAGCGGGTCAGGGCTCTATAATTCACCCCTCCACTTT. The encoded protein is CASSGSGLYNSPLHF.

This sequence joins TRBV5-6 and TRBJ2-3; 11 positions agree with TRBD2. This CDR3 has 15 amino acids. V gave up 5 bases and J gave up 4 bases; unmatched junction bases: 6. The V gene's germline CDR1 is SGHDT and CDR2 YYEEEE. The CDR3 DNA reads as TGTGCCAGCAGTTCACTTAGCGGGGGGGCAGATACGCAGTATTTT. It translates to CASSSLSGGADTQYF.

The chain couples TRBV29-1 to TRBJ1-2, with a tentative D call TRBD1 (5 bases). The germline gives CDR1 SQVTM, CDR2 ANQGSEA. This CDR3 has 10 amino acids. Trimming shortened V by 2 bases and J by 7 bases, and 5 bases separated the two germline ends. The DNA for the CDR3 is TGCAGCGTTGAACAGGGTGGCTACACCTTC. Translated, it gives CSVEQGGYTF.

The chain is built from TRBV5-4 and TRBJ2-7; weak D call: TRBD1 (6 bases). CDR1 and CDR2 (germline): SGHNT, YYREEE (reference sequence). The CDR3 sequence is 16 residues long. Trimming removed 3 bases from V and 2 bases from J, with 18 bases in between. The CDR3 region is CASSYDRSGVAYEQYF. The CDR3 coding sequence is TGTGCCAGCAGCTACGACAGGTCCGGGGTAGCCTACGAGCAGTACTTC. Based on the CDR3 plus reference TRBV5-4 and TRBJ2-7, the full variable domain is ETGVTQSPTHLIKTRGQQVTLRCSSQSGHNTVSWYQQALGQGPQFIFQYYREEENGRGNFPPRFSGLQFPNYSSELNVNALELDDSALYLCASSYDRSGVAYEQYFGPGTRLTVT.

The genes are TRBV6-5 and TRBJ1-5; 8 bases line up with TRBD1. This CDR3 contains 15 residues. In germline, CDR1 is MNHEY, CDR2 SVGAGI. V lost 6 bases and J lost 5; bases outside the gene matches: 9. The CDR3 here is CASRAGGYWDQPQHF. CDR3 coding DNA: TGTGCCAGCAGAGCAGGGGGCTATTGGGATCAGCCCCAGCATTTT.

The chain couples TRBV5-5 to TRBJ2-7, with TRBD1 matching 7 bases. Trimming at V came to 3 bases and at J to 5 bases, leaving 20 bases not matched to a gene. The CDR3 is 18 residues long. CDR1 and CDR2 (germline): SGHKS, YYEKEE (reference sequence). The CDR3 loop is CASSWDRRTNTILDEQYF. The CDR3 nucleotides read TGTGCCAGCAGCTGGGACAGAAGAACAAACACAATTTTGGACGAGCAGTACTTC.

This clone was seen more than once but under ten times. V gene TRBV2 combines with J gene TRBJ1-5; a weak D match, TRBD1 (6 bases). The CDR3 spans 14 residues. Trimming took 11 bases from V and 1 from J, leaving 15 bases between them. Germline values: CDR1 SNHLY, CDR2 FYNNEI. This CDR3 reads CAGSVGASNQPQHF. In DNA, the CDR3 is TGTGCCGGGTCCGTGGGGGCAAGCAATCAGCCCCAGCATTTT.

CDR3 bases: TGTGCCAGCAGGCGCCGGACAGGGGATAATTCACCCCTCCACTTT. It yields the protein CASRRRTGDNSPLHF. The V call is TRBV6-5, the J call TRBJ1-6, with 9 bases lining up with TRBD1. The germline V gene has CDR1 MNHEY and CDR2 SVGAGI. The CDR3 is 15 residues long. The trim removed 6 bases at V and 5 bases at J, leaving 5 bases unmatched.

J is TRBJ1-3 and V is TRBV5-1; D ambiguous. The CDR3 consists of 15 residues. Trimming shortened V by 4 bases and J by 7 bases, and 18 bases separated the two germline ends. Per the germline V gene, CDR1 is SGHRS and CDR2 is YFSETQ. CDR3 residues: CASSAWKEGFNTIYF. The CDR3 nucleotides read TGCGCCAGCAGCGCCTGGAAAGAGGGCTTCAACACCATATATTTT.

J is TRBJ1-3 and V is TRBV9, with 7 bases matching TRBD1. Germline values: CDR1 SGDLS, CDR2 YYNGEE. The CDR3 sequence is 18 residues long. Trimming removed 2 bases from V and 0 bases from J; junction bases left unmatched: 11. CDR3 in amino acids: CASSVYSDRYSSGNTIYF. CDR3 DNA: TGTGCCAGCAGCGTCTACTCGGACAGGTACAGCTCTGGAAACACCATATATTTT.

The V gene is TRBV11-2, the J gene TRBJ2-3, with D perhaps matching TRBD2 (5 bases). This CDR3 region has 15 residues. The V gene's germline CDR1 is SGHAT and CDR2 FQNNGV. V was shortened by 5 bases and J by 5 bases, with 17 bases between the two germline ends. CDR3 nucleotide sequence: TGTGCCAGCAGCCCCGGTGCGAGGGTGGTAGATACGCAGTATTTT. Encoded protein: CASSPGARVVDTQYF.

V is TRBV27 and J is TRBJ2-2; D is possibly TRBD1 (8 bases). Trimming left V 5 bases short and J 5 bases short, with 15 bases between. Germline values: CDR1 MNHEY, CDR2 SMNVEV (reference sequence). The CDR3 has 15 amino acids. Here the CDR3 DNA reads TGTGCCAGCAGTATTGACAGGGGAGGGACCGGGGAGCTGTTTTTT. It codes for CASSIDRGGTGELFF.

This clone was observed a handful of times. This rearrangement joins TRBV6-5 to TRBJ2-7, with TRBD1 as a possible D gene (7 bases). The V end was cut by 2 bases, the J end by 5 bases, with 19 bases between. Looked up from germline, CDR1 is MNHEY and CDR2 is SVGAGI. The CDR3 length is 16 residues. The CDR3 DNA is TGTGCCAGCAGTTACCTCCCGAGGACAGGAGGGGACGAGCAGTACTTC. It is translated as CASSYLPRTGGDEQYF.

The chain combines TRBV5-1 with TRBJ2-1; TRBD2 matches 8 bases. This CDR3 has 15 residues. V was pared by 0 bases and J by 5 bases, with 4 bases of the junction left unmatched. Germline CDR1 is SGHRS and CDR2 is YFSETQ. Here the CDR3 reads CASSLGRGANNEQFF. The CDR3 DNA is TGCGCCAGCAGCTTGGGGCGGGGGGCGAACAATGAGCAGTTCTTC. The variable domain in full, completed from reference TRBV5-1 and TRBJ2-1, reads KAGVTQTPRYLIKTRGQQVTLSCSPISGHRSVSWYQQTPGQGLQFLFEYFSETQRNKGNFPGRFSGRQFSNSRSEMNVSTLELGDSALYLCASSLGRGANNEQFFGPGTRLTVL.

This chain connects TRBV6-6 to TRBJ1-4; 7 bases agree with TRBD1. V gave up 7 bases and J gave up 3 bases; unmatched junction bases: 8. Germline CDR1 reads MNHNY; CDR2 reads SVGAGI (reference sequence). This CDR3 has 15 amino acids. CDR3 DNA: TGTGCCAGCACTAAACTAGGGGGCTCTAATGAAAAACTGTTTTTT. This codes for CASTKLGGSNEKLFF.

The chain couples TRBV4-2 to TRBJ1-1; a weak D match, TRBD1 (6 bases). From germline, CDR1 is LGHNA and CDR2 YNFKEQ. With 4 bases removed from V and 3 bases from J, the gap between germline ends came to 27 bases. The length of the CDR3 is 19 residues. CDR3: CASSPPSSPGERLDTEAFF. CDR3 bases: TGTGCCAGCAGCCCCCCTTCCTCTCCAGGGGAACGGTTGGACACTGAAGCTTTCTTT.

The rearrangement joins TRBV10-3 to TRBJ1-5, with D perhaps matching TRBD1 (5 bases). CDR3 length: 13 amino acids. Germline V gene data show CDR1 as ENHRY and CDR2 as SYGVKD. V was cut by 10 bases and J by 0 bases, with 10 bases left in between. CDR3 bases: TGTGCCACTACCGACAGTAGCAATCAGCCCCAGCATTTT. As protein: CATTDSSNQPQHF.

The V gene is TRBV27, the J gene TRBJ2-4, with D perhaps matching TRBD1 (6 bases). The ends were cut back, 0 bases at V and 6 bases at J, with 12 bases in the middle. CDR3 length equals 15 residues. The germline V gene has CDR1 MNHEY and CDR2 SMNVEV (reference sequence). CDR3 in amino acids: CASSLSRDTLNIQYF. The CDR3 region has the DNA TGTGCCAGCAGTTTATCGAGGGACACGTTAAACATTCAGTACTTC.

CDR3 residues: CASSFGGGDPRDTQYF. DNA for the CDR3: TGTGCCAGCAGTTTTGGCGGGGGGGACCCCAGGGATACGCAGTATTTT. The J gene is TRBJ2-3, the V gene TRBV28, with 9 bases aligning to TRBD2. The CDR3 is 16 amino acids. J lost 6 bases, V lost 3 bases, and 10 bases had no gene match. Germline V gene sequence: CDR1 MDHEN, CDR2 SYDVKM.

The chain is built from TRBV28 and TRBJ2-1; 8 nucleotides align to TRBD1. The junction had 22 bases not matched to a gene; V was cut back by 0 bases and J by 6 bases. The germline V gene has CDR1 MDHEN and CDR2 SYDVKM. The CDR3 is made up of 21 amino acids. CDR3 DNA sequence: TGTGCCAGCAGTTTATGGGGTTGGGGCAGGGGGCGCGAATCGACCGCCAATGAGCAGTTCTTC. Protein: CASSLWGWGRGRESTANEQFF. The entire variable domain, with the rest obtained from reference TRBV28 and TRBJ2-1, is as follows: DVKVTQSSRYLVKRTGEKVFLECVQDMDHENMFWYRQDPGLGLRLIYFSYDVKMKEKGDIPEGYSVSREKKERFSLILESASTNQTSMYLCASSLWGWGRGRESTANEQFFGPGTRLTVL.

This clone was seen a single time. The chain links TRBV4-1 to TRBJ1-1; D possibly corresponds to TRBD1 (5 bases). The CDR3 is 15 residues long. V lost 0 bases to trimming and J lost 5 bases, with 13 bases between them. Germline V gene lookup returns CDR1 MGHRA and CDR2 YSYEKL. This CDR3 is CASSQDHEGRTEAFF. CDR3 in DNA: TGCGCCAGCAGCCAAGATCATGAGGGGAGGACTGAAGCTTTCTTT.

The chain combines TRBV5-1 with TRBJ2-2; TRBD1 matches at 9 bases. Germline trimming cut 0 bases from V and 7 bases from J; bases unmatched to any gene: 4. The CDR3 runs to 15 residues. CDR1 SGHRS and CDR2 YFSETQ come from the germline V gene. CDR3 in amino acids: CASSLGDREVGELFF. CDR3 sequence (DNA): TGCGCCAGCAGCTTGGGGGACAGGGAAGTCGGGGAGCTGTTTTTT. The whole variable domain, filled in from reference TRBV5-1 and TRBJ2-2, reads KAGVTQTPRYLIKTRGQQVTLSCSPISGHRSVSWYQQTPGQGLQFLFEYFSETQRNKGNFPGRFSGRQFSNSRSEMNVSTLELGDSALYLCASSLGDREVGELFFGEGSRLTVL.

The chain has TRBV11-2 and TRBJ2-3, with D unresolved. CDR1 is SGHAT, CDR2 FQNNGV, per germline. The V and J ends lost 8 bases and 3 bases respectively, with 3 bases between them. This CDR3 has 10 residues. The CDR3 nucleotides are TGTGCCAGCGAGACAGATACGCAGTATTTT. The encoded protein is CASETDTQYF.

The chain employs TRBV6-5 and TRBJ1-4; TRBD1 matches at 10 bases. With V trimmed by 7 bases and J by 7 bases, 6 bases remained unmatched. From germline, CDR1 is MNHEY and CDR2 SVGAGI. CDR3 length: 14 amino acids. CDR3 sequence reads: CASTQTGGFEKLFF. The CDR3 coding sequence is TGTGCCAGCACCCAGACAGGGGGCTTTGAAAAACTGTTTTTT.